Described below is a single TCR beta chain sequence and its context. The antigen remains undetermined. The data were obtained in a study of cytomegalovirus exposure and HLA in healthy donors. With 60 Vbeta and 13 Jbeta primers, the PCR was carried out. Method: immunoSEQ multiplex PCR; TCRdb's copy keeps in-frame clones and lacks some. The sample lists around 100,000 clones; about 80% were seen once. The ends were cut back, 3 bases at V and 1 base at J, with 9 bases in the middle. Germline V CDR1 and CDR2: GTSNPN, SVGIG (reference sequence). This CDR3 is 13 amino acids long. Study results and limitations: On later analysis, the bulk of CMV-associated TCR beta chains appeared to be HLA-restricted. The productive fraction for most TCR beta V segments was about 87% or about 30% in an earlier analysis.

V is TRBV30 and J is TRBJ1-1, with D possibly being TRBD1 (5 bases). The sequencing input was PBMCs. The receptor was isolated from a woman between 25 and 40 years old in good health and CMV-seropositive. CDR3 nucleotides: TGTGCCTGGAGGGACATTGCGAACACTGAAGCTTTCTTT. It encodes CAWRDIANTEAFF.